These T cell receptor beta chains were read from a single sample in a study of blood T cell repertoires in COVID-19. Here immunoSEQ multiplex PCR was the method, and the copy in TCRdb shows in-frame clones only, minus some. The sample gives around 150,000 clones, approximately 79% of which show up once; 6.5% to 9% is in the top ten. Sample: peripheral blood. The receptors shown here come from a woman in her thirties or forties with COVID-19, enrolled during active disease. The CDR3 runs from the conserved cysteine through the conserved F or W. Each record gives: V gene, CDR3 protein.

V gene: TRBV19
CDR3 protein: CASSSGTTDTQYF

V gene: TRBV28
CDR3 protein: CASSRMPGGAGQPQHF

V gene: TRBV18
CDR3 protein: CASSQGQGRTDTQYF

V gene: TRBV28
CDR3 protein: CASSWGGKQGNQPQHF

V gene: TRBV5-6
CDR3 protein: CASSLGSFSSYNEQFF

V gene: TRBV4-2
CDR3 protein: CASSQDPRAELFF

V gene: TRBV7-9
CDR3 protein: CASSYGGQETQYF

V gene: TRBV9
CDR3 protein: CASSVESGLVYEQYF

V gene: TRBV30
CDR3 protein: CAWNTGVPNTEAFF

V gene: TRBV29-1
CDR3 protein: CSVTGSTDTQYF

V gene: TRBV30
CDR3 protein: CAWGPGDLINEQFF

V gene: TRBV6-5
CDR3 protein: CASSYVGSTLEQYF

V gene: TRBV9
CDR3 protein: CASTQGSGQETQYF